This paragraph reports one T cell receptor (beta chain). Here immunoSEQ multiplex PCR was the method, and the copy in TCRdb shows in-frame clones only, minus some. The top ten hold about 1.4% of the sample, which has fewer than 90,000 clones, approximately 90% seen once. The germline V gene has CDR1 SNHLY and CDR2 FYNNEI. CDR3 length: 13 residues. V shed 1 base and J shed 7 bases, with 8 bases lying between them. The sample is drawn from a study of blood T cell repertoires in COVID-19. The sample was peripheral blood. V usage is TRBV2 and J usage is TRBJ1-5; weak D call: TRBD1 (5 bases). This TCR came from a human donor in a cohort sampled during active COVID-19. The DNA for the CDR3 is TGTGCCAGCAGTGAAGGGGGCTGGCAGCCCCAGCATTTT. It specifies CASSEGGWQPQHF.